The 27 T cell receptor beta chains presented below share a single source sample, sequenced in a study of T cell repertoires in cytomegalovirus infection. TCRdb re-analysed the reads in MiXCR, keeping a single row per CDR3 protein. Among around 190,000 distinct CDR3 sequences, approximately 15% were seen once, and the ten largest hold 27%. Sequenced sample: PBMCs. The receptors stem from a human donor in good health (CMV status not recorded). Some clones in this sample may be carry-over from other donors' samples.

This clonotype was detected once. This rearrangement joins TRBV27 to TRBJ1-2; possible D gene TRBD1, 6 bases. V gave up 2 bases and J gave up 4 bases, with 17 bases separating them. The CDR3 extends over 16 amino acids. CDR1 and CDR2 (germline): MNHEY, SMNVEV (reference sequence). The CDR3 DNA follows: TGTGCCAGCAGTTTAGGTAGGGGGGGAGTCCCCTATGGCTACACCTTC. This codes for CASSLGRGGVPYGYTF.

This clonotype was seen at least ten times. The chain has TRBV12-3 or TRBV12-4 and TRBJ1-2, with D hard to call. This CDR3 is 14 amino acids long. The V gene lost 2 bases and the J gene lost 0 bases, with 7 bases spanning the gap. DNA of the CDR3: TGTGCCAGCAGTTTACCCCGTACTAACTATGGCTACACCTTC. Protein sequence: CASSLPRTNYGYTF.

This chain connects TRBV29-1 to TRBJ2-1, with TRBD2 matching 7 bases. J was trimmed by 4 bases and V by 0 bases; bases with no gene match: 6. The CDR3 totals 15 residues. Germline CDR1 SQVTM, CDR2 ANQGSEA. The CDR3 here is CSVEENGLGYNEQFF. CDR3 bases: TGCAGCGTTGAAGAGAACGGACTAGGGTACAATGAGCAGTTCTTC.

This clonotype came up many times. The chain recombines TRBV6-2 or TRBV6-3 with TRBJ2-2; tentatively, D is TRBD2 (5 bases). The V and J ends lost 3 bases and 5 bases respectively, with 7 bases between them. CDR3 size: 13 residues. Germline V gene data show CDR1 as MNHEY and CDR2 as SVGEGT. CDR3 region: CASSYTGTGELFF. The DNA of the CDR3 is TGTGCCAGCAGTTATACGGGAACCGGGGAGCTGTTTTTT.

About this clonotype itself: The junction and the germline gene differ at one end; a read error may be behind it. The rearrangement links TRBV12-3 or TRBV12-4 to TRBJ2-3, with D perhaps matching TRBD1 (6 bases). The CDR3 loop spans 12 amino acids. The DNA of the CDR3 is TGTGCCAGCAGTTTGAGGACAGTTACGCAGTATTTT. Translated: CASSLRTVTQYF.

At least ten counts were recorded for this clonotype. The chain has TRBV7-9 and TRBJ1-2, with 9 bases identical to TRBD1. The CDR3 has 15 residues. V dropped 4 bases and J dropped 4; count of bases not matched to a gene: 7. The germline V gene encodes CDR1 SEHNR and CDR2 FQNEAQ (reference sequence). The CDR3 here is CASSSPGQGGYGYTF. For the CDR3, the DNA is TGTGCCAGCAGCTCGCCGGGACAGGGAGGCTATGGCTACACCTTC. Based on the CDR3 plus reference TRBV7-9 and TRBJ1-2, the full variable domain is DTGVSQNPRHKITKRGQNVTFRCDPISEHNRLYWYRQTLGQGPEFLTYFQNEAQLEKSRLLSDRFSAERPKGSFSTLEIQRTEQGDSAMYLCASSSPGQGGYGYTFGSGTRLTVV.

There are many counts of this clonotype. The gene calls are TRBV20-1 and TRBJ2-1; 7 bases are a match to TRBD2. V was pared by 6 bases and J by 2 bases, with 4 bases of the junction left unmatched. Germline V CDR1 and CDR2: DFQATT, SNEGSKA (reference sequence). This CDR3 region has 13 residues. This CDR3 is CSASAGAYNEQFF. The CDR3 nucleotides read TGCAGTGCCTCTGCGGGGGCCTACAATGAGCAGTTCTTC.

This clonotype showed up just a few times. The gene calls are TRBV28 and TRBJ2-7; the D is unclear. V shed 7 bases and J shed 7 bases, with 11 bases lying between them. The CDR3 is 11 amino acids. Looked up from germline, CDR1 is MDHEN and CDR2 is SYDVKM. CDR3: CASTSAVEQYF. The CDR3 DNA is TGTGCCAGCACCTCGGCGGTGGAGCAGTACTTC. Combining the CDR3 with reference TRBV28 and TRBJ2-7 gives the whole variable domain DVKVTQSSRYLVKRTGEKVFLECVQDMDHENMFWYRQDPGLGLRLIYFSYDVKMKEKGDIPEGYSVSREKKERFSLILESASTNQTSMYLCASTSAVEQYFGPGTRLTVT.

In this sample, this clonotype turned up a few times. V gene TRBV20-1 combines with J gene TRBJ2-3; D unclear. Trimming pared 6 bases from V and 1 base from J, leaving 11 bases between. The CDR3 covers 13 residues. CDR1 is DFQATT, CDR2 SNEGSKA, per germline (reference sequence). CDR3 loop: CSAHLDRTDTQYF. The DNA for the CDR3 is TGCAGTGCCCATTTGGACCGCACAGATACGCAGTATTTT.

In its sample, this clonotype was seen many times. The J gene is TRBJ1-2, the V gene TRBV7-9; D may be TRBD1 (6 bases). Trimming took off 7 bases at V and 0 bases at J, with 12 bases between the two ends. The length of the CDR3 is 14 residues. CDR1 is SEHNR, CDR2 FQNEAQ, per germline (reference sequence). The CDR3 is CASIRTAPNYGYTF. CDR3 DNA: TGTGCCAGCATCCGGACAGCGCCTAACTATGGCTACACCTTC.

The chain uses TRBV19 and TRBJ1-5, with 7 bases fitting TRBD1. This CDR3 comprises 13 residues. Germline-derived CDR1 and CDR2 are LNHDA and SQIVND (reference sequence). The V gene end was trimmed by 6 bases and the J gene end by 9 bases; junction bases not matched to a gene: 8. CDR3 amino acids: CASSQTGSGPQHF. The CDR3 DNA sequence: TGTGCCAGTAGCCAGACAGGGTCAGGGCCCCAGCATTTT.

The sample holds a few counts of this clonotype. The chain combines TRBV20-1 with TRBJ1-5; tentative D call: TRBD1 (5 bases). CDR3 size: 15 residues. Germline values: CDR1 DFQATT, CDR2 SNEGSKA (reference sequence). Between the trimmed V and J ends, which lost 6 bases and 4 bases, there was a span of 19 bases. CDR3 nucleotides: TGCAGTGCAAAGTACGGGACGGCCCTAAATCAGCCCCAGCATTTT. The encoded protein is CSAKYGTALNQPQHF.

The V and J genes are TRBV20-1 and TRBJ2-7; the match to TRBD2 covers 8 bases. Germline CDR1 reads DFQATT; CDR2 reads SNEGSKA (reference sequence). The CDR3 consists of 10 residues. J lost 11 bases, V lost 2 bases, and 2 bases had no gene match. In DNA, the CDR3 is TGCAGTGCTAGAACCGGGGGGGAGTACTTC. This translates into CSARTGGEYF.

This clonotype was seen many times. The V and J genes are TRBV12-3 or TRBV12-4 and TRBJ1-5, with TRBD1 matching over 11 bases. The CDR3 spans 15 residues. Trimming removed 7 bases from V and 6 bases from J; junction bases left unmatched: 8. CDR3: CASTLDRGLGQPQHF. Written as DNA, the CDR3 is TGTGCCAGCACCCTGGACAGGGGGCTGGGTCAGCCCCAGCATTTT.

This clonotype has more than one count but fewer than ten. The CDR3 DNA reads as TGTGCCAGCAGCCCCTCCTGGGAGGTCAATGAGCAGTTCTTC. Translation: CASSPSWEVNEQFF. The J gene is TRBJ2-1, the V gene TRBV7-9, with a tentative D call TRBD2 (6 bases). The CDR3 totals 14 residues. The V end was cut by 5 bases, the J end by 6 bases, with 14 bases between. From germline, CDR1 is SEHNR and CDR2 FQNEAQ (reference sequence).

Ten or more counts support this clonotype. At one boundary the junction diverges from the germline segment, which might be a read error. CDR3 nucleotides: TGTGCCAGCAGTTTAGGGACCGACTATGGCTACACCTTC. It translates to CASSLGTDYGYTF. The V call is TRBV5-1, the J call TRBJ1-2, with D possibly matching TRBD1 (5 bases). Per the germline V gene, CDR1 is SGHRS and CDR2 is YFSETQ. This CDR3 is 13 amino acids long. The entire variable domain, with the rest obtained from reference TRBV5-1 and TRBJ1-2, is as follows: KAGVTQTPRYLIKTRGQQVTLSCSPISGHRSVSWYQQTPGQGLQFLFEYFSETQRNKGNFPGRFSGRQFSNSRSEMNVSTLELGDSALYLCASSLGTDYGYTFGSGTRLTVV.

The chain combines TRBV27 with TRBJ1-2, with D perhaps matching TRBD1 (5 bases). Germline V gene data show CDR1 as MNHEY and CDR2 as SMNVEV (reference sequence). The CDR3 has 13 residues. The V gene lost 3 bases and the J gene lost 5 bases, with 10 bases spanning the gap. CDR3 DNA: TGTGCCAGCAGTTTGGGGCAGTTTTATGGCTACACCTTC. It yields the protein CASSLGQFYGYTF.

There are a few counts of this clonotype. J is TRBJ2-3 and V is TRBV5-6; maybe TRBD1 (6 bases). The CDR3 length is 14 residues. The V and J ends lost 3 bases and 2 bases respectively, with 10 bases between them. The germline gives CDR1 SGHDT, CDR2 YYEEEE. Written as DNA, the CDR3 is TGTGCCAGCAGCTCCCGGGACAACACAGATACGCAGTATTTT. This sequence encodes CASSSRDNTDTQYF. The full variable domain, in which reference TRBV5-6 and TRBJ2-3 provide the parts outside the CDR3, is DAGVTQSPTHLIKTRGQQVTLRCSPKSGHDTVSWYQQALGQGPQFIFQYYEEEERQRGNFPDRFSGHQFPNYSSELNVNALLLGDSALYLCASSSRDNTDTQYFGPGTRLTVL.

This clonotype has ten or more counts. The rearrangement joins TRBV6-2 or TRBV6-3 to TRBJ2-7; D may be TRBD1 or TRBD2 (5 bases each). CDR1 and CDR2 from the germline V gene are MNHEY and SVGEGT. CDR3 size: 11 residues. V lost 4 bases, J lost 7 bases, and 8 bases lay in between. Here the CDR3 reads CASSSGLEQYF. The DNA of the CDR3 is TGTGCCAGCAGTTCGGGGCTTGAGCAGTACTTC.

The chain uses TRBV6-2 or TRBV6-3 and TRBJ1-5, with 7 bases lining up with TRBD1. V shed 10 bases and J 11 bases; nucleotides not matched to a gene: 17. The CDR3 has 14 residues. Germline V lookup: CDR1 MNHEY, CDR2 SVGEGT. The CDR3 bases are TGTGCCACCCTCCCCGAGGGGGCCTCTAGGGCCCAGCATTTT. This codes for CATLPEGASRAQHF.

This rearrangement joins TRBV6-6 to TRBJ1-1; TRBD1 agrees at 7 bases. This CDR3 has 14 residues. Trimming at V came to 7 bases and at J to 5 bases, leaving 10 bases not matched to a gene. Germline V gene lookup returns CDR1 MNHNY and CDR2 SVGAGI (reference sequence). The CDR3 coding sequence is TGTGCCAGCAAACTACAGGGGTTGGAGACTGAAGCTTTCTTT. Amino acids: CASKLQGLETEAFF.

This clonotype appeared many times. This chain links TRBV6-1 with TRBJ1-1, with a possible D match to TRBD1 (5 bases). CDR1 is MNHNS and CDR2 is SASEGT in the germline V gene. The ends were cut back, 4 bases at V and 1 base at J, with 13 bases in the middle. This CDR3 has 15 residues. CDR3 residues: CASSGTRQRNTEAFF. CDR3 nucleotide sequence: TGTGCCAGCAGTGGGACCAGACAGAGGAACACTGAAGCTTTCTTT.

This clonotype was observed at least ten times. The rearrangement uses TRBV11-2 and TRBJ1-2; D is ambiguous. Deletions cut 3 bases from V and 0 bases from J, with 5 bases between. Germline CDR1 is SGHAT and CDR2 is FQNNGV. The CDR3 spans 13 residues. The CDR3 nucleotides are TGTGCCAGCAGCTTCTCTTCTAACTATGGCTACACCTTC. It codes for CASSFSSNYGYTF.

At least ten counts were recorded for this clonotype. This chain joins TRBV7-2 and TRBJ1-1, with 9 bases fitting TRBD1. This CDR3 region has 18 residues. Germline CDR1 reads SGHTA; CDR2 reads FQGNSA. The junction had 15 bases not matched to a gene; V was cut back by 7 bases and J by 0 bases. The CDR3 DNA sequence: TGTGCCAGCACCTTCGCCGGGACAGGGCGTTTTTTGAACACTGAAGCTTTCTTT. The encoded protein is CASTFAGTGRFLNTEAFF.

This clonotype has just a few counts. The V gene is TRBV20-1, the J gene TRBJ1-6, with 7 bases that match TRBD1. V shed 2 bases and J 8 bases; nucleotides not matched to a gene: 6. There are 14 residues in the CDR3. CDR1 is DFQATT, CDR2 SNEGSKA, per germline (reference sequence). As DNA, the CDR3 is TGCAGTGCTAGAAGACAGGGTCTGGATTCACCCCTCCACTTT. This gives the protein CSARRQGLDSPLHF.

The chain uses TRBV13 and TRBJ1-1, with a possible D match to TRBD1 (5 bases). The CDR3 loop spans 14 amino acids. Trimming cost V 2 bases and J 3 bases, with 10 bases left between them. Germline V gene data show CDR1 as PRHDT and CDR2 as FYEKMQ (reference sequence). CDR3 sequence: CASSLWGGDTEAFF. In nucleotides, the CDR3 is TGTGCCAGCAGCTTATGGGGGGGGGACACTGAAGCTTTCTTT. Together with reference TRBV13 and TRBJ1-1, the CDR3 gives the full variable domain: AAGVIQSPRHLIKEKRETATLKCYPIPRHDTVYWYQQGPGQDPQFLISFYEKMQSDKGSIPDRFSAQQFSDYHSELNMSSLELGDSALYFCASSLWGGDTEAFFGQGTRLTVV.

In this sample, this clonotype turned up a few times. The J gene is TRBJ2-7, the V gene TRBV29-1, with D possibly being TRBD2 (5 bases). Germline CDR1 and CDR2: SQVTM and ANQGSEA. The germline V and J ends were trimmed by 8 bases and 5 bases, with 13 bases remaining between them. The CDR3 sequence is 11 residues long. The DNA for the CDR3 is TGCAGCCACTCCTCCGGGAACGAGCAGTACTTC. It codes for CSHSSGNEQYF.